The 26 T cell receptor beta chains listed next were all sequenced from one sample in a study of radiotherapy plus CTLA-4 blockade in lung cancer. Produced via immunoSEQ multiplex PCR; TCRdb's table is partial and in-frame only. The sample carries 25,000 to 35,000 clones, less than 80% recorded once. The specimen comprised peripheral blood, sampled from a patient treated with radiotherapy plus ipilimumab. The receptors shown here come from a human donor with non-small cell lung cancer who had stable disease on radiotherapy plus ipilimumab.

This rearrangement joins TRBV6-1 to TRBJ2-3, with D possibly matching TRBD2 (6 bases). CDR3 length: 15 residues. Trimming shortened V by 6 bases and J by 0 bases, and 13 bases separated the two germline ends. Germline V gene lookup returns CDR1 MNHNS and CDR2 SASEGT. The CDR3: CASSRGSSSTDTQYF. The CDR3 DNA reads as TGTGCCAGCAGCCGGGGGAGTTCAAGCACAGATACGCAGTATTTT.

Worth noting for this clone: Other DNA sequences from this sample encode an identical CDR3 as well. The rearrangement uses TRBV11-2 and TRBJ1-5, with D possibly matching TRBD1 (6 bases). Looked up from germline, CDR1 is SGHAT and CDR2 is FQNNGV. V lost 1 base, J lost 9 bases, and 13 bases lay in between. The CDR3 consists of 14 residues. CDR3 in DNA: TGTGCCAGCAGCTTAGGGCAGGGGAGAGGGCCCCAGCATTTT. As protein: CASSLGQGRGPQHF. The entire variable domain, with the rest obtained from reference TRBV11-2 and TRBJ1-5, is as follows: EAGVAQSPRYKIIEKRQSVAFWCNPISGHATLYWYQQILGQGPKLLIQFQNNGVVDDSQLPKDRFSAERLKGVDSTLKIQPAKLEDSAVYLCASSLGQGRGPQHFGDGTRLSIL.

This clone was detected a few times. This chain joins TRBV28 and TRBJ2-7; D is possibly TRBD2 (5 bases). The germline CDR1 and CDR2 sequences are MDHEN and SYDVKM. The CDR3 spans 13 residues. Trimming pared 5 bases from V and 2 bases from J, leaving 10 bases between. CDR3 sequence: CASSVRGTYEQYV. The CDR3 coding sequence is TGTGCCAGCAGTGTCCGGGGTACCTACGAGCAGTACGTC.

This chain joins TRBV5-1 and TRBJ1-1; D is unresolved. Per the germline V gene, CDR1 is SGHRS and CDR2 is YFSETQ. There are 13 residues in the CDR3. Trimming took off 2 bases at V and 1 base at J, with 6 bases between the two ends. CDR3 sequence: CASSFIGNTEAFF. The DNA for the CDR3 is TGCGCCAGCAGCTTCATAGGGAACACTGAAGCTTTCTTT.

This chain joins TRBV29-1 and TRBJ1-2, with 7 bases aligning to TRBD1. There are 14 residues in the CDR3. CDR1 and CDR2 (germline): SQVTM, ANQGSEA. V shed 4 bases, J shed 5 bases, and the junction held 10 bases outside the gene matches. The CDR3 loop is CSVVSSDRVYGYTF. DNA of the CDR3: TGCAGCGTTGTTTCGTCTGACAGGGTTTATGGCTACACCTTC.

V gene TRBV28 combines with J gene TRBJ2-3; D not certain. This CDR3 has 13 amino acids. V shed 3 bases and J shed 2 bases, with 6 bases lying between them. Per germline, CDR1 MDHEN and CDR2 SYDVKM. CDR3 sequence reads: CASSLAPTDTQYF. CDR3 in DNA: TGTGCCAGCAGTTTGGCGCCCACAGATACGCAGTATTTT.

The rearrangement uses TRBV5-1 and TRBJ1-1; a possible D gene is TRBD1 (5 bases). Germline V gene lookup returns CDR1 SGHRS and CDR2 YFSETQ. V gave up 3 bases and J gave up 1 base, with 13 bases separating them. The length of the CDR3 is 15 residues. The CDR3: CASSSGGSRNTEAFF. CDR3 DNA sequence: TGCGCCAGCAGCTCGGGGGGATCGAGGAACACTGAAGCTTTCTTT.

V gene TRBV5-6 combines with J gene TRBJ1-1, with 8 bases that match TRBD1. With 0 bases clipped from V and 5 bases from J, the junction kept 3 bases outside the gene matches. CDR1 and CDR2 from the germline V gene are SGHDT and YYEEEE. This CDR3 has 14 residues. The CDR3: CASSLGQGRTEAFF. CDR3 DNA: TGTGCCAGCAGCTTGGGACAGGGGAGGACTGAAGCTTTCTTT.

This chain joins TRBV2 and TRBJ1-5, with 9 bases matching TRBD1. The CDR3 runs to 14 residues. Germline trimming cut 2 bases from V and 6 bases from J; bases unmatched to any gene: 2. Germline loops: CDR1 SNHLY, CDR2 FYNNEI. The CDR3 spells CASSENRGLQPQHF. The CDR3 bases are TGTGCCAGCAGTGAAAACAGGGGGCTTCAGCCCCAGCATTTT.

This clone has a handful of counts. CDR3 DNA sequence: TGTGCCAGCAGCTTGGCCAGGGGGCCCGAAAAACTGTTTTTT. It codes for CASSLARGPEKLFF. The gene calls are TRBV5-6 and TRBJ1-4; 8 bases are a match to TRBD1. Trimming took 0 bases from V and 8 from J; bases not matched to a gene: 3. Germline V lookup: CDR1 SGHDT, CDR2 YYEEEE. This CDR3 comprises 14 residues.

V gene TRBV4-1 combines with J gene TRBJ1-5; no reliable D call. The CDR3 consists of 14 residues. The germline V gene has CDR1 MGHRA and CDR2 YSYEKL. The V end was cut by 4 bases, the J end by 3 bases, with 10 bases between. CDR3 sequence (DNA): TGCGCCAGCAGCCCGGCCGGGGTCAATCAGCCCCAGCATTTT. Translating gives CASSPAGVNQPQHF.

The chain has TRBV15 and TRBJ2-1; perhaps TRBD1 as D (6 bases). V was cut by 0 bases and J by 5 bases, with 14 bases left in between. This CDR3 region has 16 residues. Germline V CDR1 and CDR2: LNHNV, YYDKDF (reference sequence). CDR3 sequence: CATSREVSGVHNEQFF. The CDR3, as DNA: TGTGCCACCAGCAGAGAGGTGTCAGGGGTTCACAATGAGCAGTTCTTC.

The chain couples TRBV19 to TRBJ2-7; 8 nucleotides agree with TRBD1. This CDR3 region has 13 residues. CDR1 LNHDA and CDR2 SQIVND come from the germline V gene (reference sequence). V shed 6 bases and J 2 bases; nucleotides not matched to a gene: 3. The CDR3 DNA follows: TGTGCCAGTAGCTCACAGGGGGCCTACGAGCAGTACTTC. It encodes CASSSQGAYEQYF.

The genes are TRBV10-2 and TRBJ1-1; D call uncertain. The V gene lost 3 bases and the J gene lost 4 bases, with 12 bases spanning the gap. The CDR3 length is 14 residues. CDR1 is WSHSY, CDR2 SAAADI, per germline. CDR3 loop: CASSDLGYGTEAFF. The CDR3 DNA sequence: TGCGCCAGCAGTGACCTTGGGTATGGCACTGAAGCTTTCTTT.

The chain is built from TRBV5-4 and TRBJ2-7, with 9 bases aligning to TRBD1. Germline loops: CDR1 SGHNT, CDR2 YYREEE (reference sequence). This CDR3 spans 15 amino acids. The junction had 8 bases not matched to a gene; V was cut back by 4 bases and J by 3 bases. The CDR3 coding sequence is TGTGCCAGCAGCCCCCCCGGACAGGGGATCTACGAGCAGTACTTC. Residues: CASSPPGQGIYEQYF.

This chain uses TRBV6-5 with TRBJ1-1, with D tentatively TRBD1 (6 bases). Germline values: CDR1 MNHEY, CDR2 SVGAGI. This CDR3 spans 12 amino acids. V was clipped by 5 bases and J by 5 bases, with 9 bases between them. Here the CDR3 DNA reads TGTGCCAGCAGTACCGGACAGACTGAAGCTTTCTTT. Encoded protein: CASSTGQTEAFF.

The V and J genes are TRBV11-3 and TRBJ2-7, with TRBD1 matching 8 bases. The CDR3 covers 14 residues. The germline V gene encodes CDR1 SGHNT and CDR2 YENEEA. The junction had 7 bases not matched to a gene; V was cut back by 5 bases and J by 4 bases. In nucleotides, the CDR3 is TGTGCCAGCAGCCTCGCAGGGGGCTGGTACGAGCAGTACTTC. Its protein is CASSLAGGWYEQYF.

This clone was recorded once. CDR3: CASSGLRVTNTGELFF. DNA of the CDR3: TGTGCCAGCAGTGGCCTGCGGGTCACGAACACCGGGGAGCTGTTTTTT. V is TRBV6-1 and J is TRBJ2-2; possibly TRBD2 for D (5 bases). The CDR3 contains 16 residues. V gave up 4 bases and J gave up 0 bases, with 12 bases separating them. The germline V gene has CDR1 MNHNS and CDR2 SASEGT.

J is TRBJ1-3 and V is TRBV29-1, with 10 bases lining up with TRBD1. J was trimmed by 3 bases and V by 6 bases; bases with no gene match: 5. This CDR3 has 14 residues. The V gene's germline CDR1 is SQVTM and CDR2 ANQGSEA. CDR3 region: CSVGDRGNGNTIYF. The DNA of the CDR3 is TGCAGCGTGGGGGACAGGGGTAATGGAAACACCATATATTTT.

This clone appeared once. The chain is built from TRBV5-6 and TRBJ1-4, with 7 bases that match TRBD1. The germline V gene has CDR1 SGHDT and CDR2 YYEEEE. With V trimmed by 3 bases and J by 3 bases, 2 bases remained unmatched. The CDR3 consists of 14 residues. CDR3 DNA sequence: TGTGCCAGCAGCTACGGACAGGCTAATGAAAAACTGTTTTTT. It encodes CASSYGQANEKLFF.

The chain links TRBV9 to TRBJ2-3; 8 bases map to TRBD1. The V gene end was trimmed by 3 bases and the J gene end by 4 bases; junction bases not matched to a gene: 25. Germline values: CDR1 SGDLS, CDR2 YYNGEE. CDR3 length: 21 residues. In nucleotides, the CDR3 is TGTGCCAGCAGCGACACCTCCCCGGGGGCAGGGGGCGCGGGGTATTCAGATACGCAGTATTTT. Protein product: CASSDTSPGAGGAGYSDTQYF. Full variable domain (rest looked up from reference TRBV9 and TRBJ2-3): DSGVTQTPKHLITATGQRVTLRCSPRSGDLSVYWYQQSLDQGLQFLIQYYNGEERAKGNILERFSAQQFPDLHSELNLSSLELGDSALYFCASSDTSPGAGGAGYSDTQYFGPGTRLTVL.

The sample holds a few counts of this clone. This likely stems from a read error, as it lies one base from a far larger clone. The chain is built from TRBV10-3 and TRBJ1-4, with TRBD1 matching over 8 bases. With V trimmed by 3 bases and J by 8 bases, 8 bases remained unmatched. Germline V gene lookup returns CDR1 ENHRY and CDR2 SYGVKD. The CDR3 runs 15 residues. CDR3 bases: TGTGCCATCAGTGAAGCGACAGGGGAGGAAGAAAAACTGTTTTTT. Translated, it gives CAISEATGEEEKLFF.

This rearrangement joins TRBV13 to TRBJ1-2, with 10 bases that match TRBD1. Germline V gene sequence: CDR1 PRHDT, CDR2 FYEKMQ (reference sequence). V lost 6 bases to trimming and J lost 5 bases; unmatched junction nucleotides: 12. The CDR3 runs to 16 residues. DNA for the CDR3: TGTGCCAGCAGTTACGTAACCGGGACAGGGGCTTATGGCTACACCTTC. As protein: CASSYVTGTGAYGYTF. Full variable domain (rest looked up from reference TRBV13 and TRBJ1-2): AAGVIQSPRHLIKEKRETATLKCYPIPRHDTVYWYQQGPGQDPQFLISFYEKMQSDKGSIPDRFSAQQFSDYHSELNMSSLELGDSALYFCASSYVTGTGAYGYTFGSGTRLTVV.

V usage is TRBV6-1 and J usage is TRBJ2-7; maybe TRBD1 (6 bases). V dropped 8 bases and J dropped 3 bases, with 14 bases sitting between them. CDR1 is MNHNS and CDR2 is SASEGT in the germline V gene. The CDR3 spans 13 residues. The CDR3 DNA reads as TGTGCCAGCCCAGGGGACACCAGCTACGAGCAGTACGTC. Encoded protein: CASPGDTSYEQYV.

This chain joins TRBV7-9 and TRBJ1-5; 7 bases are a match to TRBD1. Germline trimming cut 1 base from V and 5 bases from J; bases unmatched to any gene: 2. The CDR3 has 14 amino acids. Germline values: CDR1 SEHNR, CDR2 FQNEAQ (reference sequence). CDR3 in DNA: TGTGCCAGCAGCTTAGGAACAGGGGATCAGCCCCAGCATTTT. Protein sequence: CASSLGTGDQPQHF.

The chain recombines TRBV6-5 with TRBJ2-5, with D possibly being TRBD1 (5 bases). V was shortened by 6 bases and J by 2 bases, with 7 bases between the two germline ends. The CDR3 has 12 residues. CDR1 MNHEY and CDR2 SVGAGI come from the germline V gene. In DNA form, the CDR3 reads TGTGCCAGCAGCCAGGGACAAGAGACCCAGTACTTC. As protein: CASSQGQETQYF.